This paragraph covers one T cell receptor beta chain sequence. Its antigen is as yet unknown. One junction end disagrees with the germline gene, perhaps due to a read error. The data are from a study of CD8+ T cells in alopecia areata. Across the whole study: Treated patients received oral tofacitinib, 5 to 10 mg twice daily. Study findings and constraints: In scalp and blood, many expanded lesional clones persisted during tofacitinib.

Reverse transcribed after extraction, RNA yielded cDNA as the sequencing template. Only in-frame clones appear in the TCRdb table, and some are missing; sequencing was by immunoSEQ multiplex PCR. The sample consists of 90,000 to 150,000 clones, around 53% of them appearing once. The treatment: oral pan-JAK inhibitor, 5-10 mg twice daily. There are 13 residues in the CDR3. CDR1 is SQVTM and CDR2 is ANQGSEA in the germline V gene. The sequenced sample was CD4+ T cells sorted from blood, obtained at week 4, from a patient treated with tofacitinib. The TCR was taken from a human donor with alopecia areata. The chain couples TRBV29-1 to TRBJ2-5, with D maybe TRBD2 (6 bases). The CDR3 reads CSVDTPVGASVNF. CDR3 DNA sequence: TGCAGCGTTGACACTCCGGTTGGGGCTAGCGTAAACTTC.